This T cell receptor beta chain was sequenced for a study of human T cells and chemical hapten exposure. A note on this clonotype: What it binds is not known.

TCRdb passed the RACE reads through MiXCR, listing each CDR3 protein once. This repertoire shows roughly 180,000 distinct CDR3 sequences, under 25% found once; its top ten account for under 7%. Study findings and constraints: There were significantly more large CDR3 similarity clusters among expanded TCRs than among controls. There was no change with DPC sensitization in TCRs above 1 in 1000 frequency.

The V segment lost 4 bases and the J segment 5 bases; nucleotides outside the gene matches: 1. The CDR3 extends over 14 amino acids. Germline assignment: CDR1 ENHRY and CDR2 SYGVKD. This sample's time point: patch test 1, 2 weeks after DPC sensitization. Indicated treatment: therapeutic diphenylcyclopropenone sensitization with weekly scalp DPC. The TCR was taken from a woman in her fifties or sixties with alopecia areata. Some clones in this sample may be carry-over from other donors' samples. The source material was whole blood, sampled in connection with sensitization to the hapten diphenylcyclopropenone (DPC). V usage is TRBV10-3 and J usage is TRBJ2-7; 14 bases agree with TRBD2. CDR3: CAISVGLAGDEQYF. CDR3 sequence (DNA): TGTGCCATCAGTGTGGGACTAGCGGGAGACGAGCAGTACTTC.